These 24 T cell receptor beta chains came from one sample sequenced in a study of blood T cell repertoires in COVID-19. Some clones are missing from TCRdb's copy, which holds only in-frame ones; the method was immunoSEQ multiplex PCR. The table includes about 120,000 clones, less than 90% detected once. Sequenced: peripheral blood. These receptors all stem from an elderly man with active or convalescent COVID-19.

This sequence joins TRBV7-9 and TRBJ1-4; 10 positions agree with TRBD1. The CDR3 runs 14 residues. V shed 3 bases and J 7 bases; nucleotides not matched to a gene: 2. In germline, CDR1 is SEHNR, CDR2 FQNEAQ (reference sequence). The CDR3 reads CASSLGTGVEKLFF. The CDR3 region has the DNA TGTGCCAGCAGCTTGGGGACAGGGGTTGAAAAACTGTTTTTT.

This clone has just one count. The CDR3 bases are TGTGCCAGCAGTCCCAATGGGAGGGTAGGGGCTTTCTTT. The encoded protein is CASSPNGRVGAFF. The rearrangement links TRBV28 to TRBJ1-1; the D is unclear. V was shortened by 5 bases and J by 11 bases, with 18 bases between the two germline ends. The CDR3 runs to 13 residues. Per germline, CDR1 MDHEN and CDR2 SYDVKM.

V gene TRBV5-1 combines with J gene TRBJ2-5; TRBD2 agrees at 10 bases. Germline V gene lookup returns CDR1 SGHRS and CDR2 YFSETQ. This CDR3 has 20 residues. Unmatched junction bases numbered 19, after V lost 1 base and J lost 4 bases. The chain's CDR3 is CASSLTPVRRSSGRVETQYF. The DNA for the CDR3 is TGCGCCAGCAGCTTGACCCCCGTGAGGCGGTCTAGCGGGAGAGTAGAGACCCAGTACTTC.

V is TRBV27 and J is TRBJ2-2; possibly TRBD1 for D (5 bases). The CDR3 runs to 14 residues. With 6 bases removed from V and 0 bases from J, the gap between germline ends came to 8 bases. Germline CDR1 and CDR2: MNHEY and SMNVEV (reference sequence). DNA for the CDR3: TGTGCCAGCAGGGGGCAACCGAACACCGGGGAGCTGTTTTTT. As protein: CASRGQPNTGELFF.

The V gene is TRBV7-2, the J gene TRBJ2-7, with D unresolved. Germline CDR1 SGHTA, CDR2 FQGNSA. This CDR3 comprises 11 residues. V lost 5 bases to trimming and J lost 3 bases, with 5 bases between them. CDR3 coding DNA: TGTGCCAGCAGCGTCCACTACGAGCAGTACTTC. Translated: CASSVHYEQYF.

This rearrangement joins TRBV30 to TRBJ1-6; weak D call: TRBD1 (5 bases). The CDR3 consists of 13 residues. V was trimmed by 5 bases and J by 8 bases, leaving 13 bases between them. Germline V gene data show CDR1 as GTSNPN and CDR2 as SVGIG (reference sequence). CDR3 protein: CAWGKSGDSPLHF. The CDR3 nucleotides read TGTGCCTGGGGGAAATCGGGGGATTCACCCCTCCACTTT.

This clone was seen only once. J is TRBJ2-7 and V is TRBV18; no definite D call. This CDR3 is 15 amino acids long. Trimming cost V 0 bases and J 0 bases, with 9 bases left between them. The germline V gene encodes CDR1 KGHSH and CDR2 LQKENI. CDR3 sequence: CASSPPGFSSYEQYF. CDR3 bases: TGTGCCAGCTCACCACCGGGCTTTAGCTCCTACGAGCAGTACTTC.

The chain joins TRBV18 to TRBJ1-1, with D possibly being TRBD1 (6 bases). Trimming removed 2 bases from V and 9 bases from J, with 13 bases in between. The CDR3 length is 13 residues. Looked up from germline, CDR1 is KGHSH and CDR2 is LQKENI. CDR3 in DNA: TGTGCCAGCTCACCAAGTCAACAGGGAAAAGCTTTCTTT. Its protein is CASSPSQQGKAFF.

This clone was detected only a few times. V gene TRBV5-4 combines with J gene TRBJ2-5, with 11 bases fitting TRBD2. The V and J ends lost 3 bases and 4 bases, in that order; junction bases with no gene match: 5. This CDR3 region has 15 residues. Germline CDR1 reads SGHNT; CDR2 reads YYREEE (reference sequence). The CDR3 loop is CASSSRTSGRETQYF. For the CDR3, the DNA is TGTGCCAGCAGCTCAAGGACTAGCGGGCGAGAGACCCAGTACTTC.

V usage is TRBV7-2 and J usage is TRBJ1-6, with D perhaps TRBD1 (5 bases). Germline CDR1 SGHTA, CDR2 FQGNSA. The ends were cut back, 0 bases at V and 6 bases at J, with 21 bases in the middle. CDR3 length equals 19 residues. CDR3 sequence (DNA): TGTGCCAGCAGCTTAGCGCTGGGAGGTCGGGGGAATCGTAATTCACCCCTCCACTTT. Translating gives CASSLALGGRGNRNSPLHF.

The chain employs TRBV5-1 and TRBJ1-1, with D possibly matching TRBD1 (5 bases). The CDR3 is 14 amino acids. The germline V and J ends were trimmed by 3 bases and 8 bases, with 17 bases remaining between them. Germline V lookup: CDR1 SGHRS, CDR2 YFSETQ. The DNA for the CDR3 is TGCGCCAGCAGCTCGGGGGAGGGCCCAGTCGAAGCTTTCTTT. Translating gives CASSSGEGPVEAFF.

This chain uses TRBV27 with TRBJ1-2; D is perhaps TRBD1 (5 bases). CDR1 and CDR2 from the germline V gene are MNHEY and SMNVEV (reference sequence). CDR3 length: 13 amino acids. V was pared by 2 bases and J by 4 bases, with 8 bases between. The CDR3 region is CASSLTGVYGYTF. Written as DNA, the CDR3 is TGTGCCAGCAGTTTAACGGGGGTCTATGGCTACACCTTC.

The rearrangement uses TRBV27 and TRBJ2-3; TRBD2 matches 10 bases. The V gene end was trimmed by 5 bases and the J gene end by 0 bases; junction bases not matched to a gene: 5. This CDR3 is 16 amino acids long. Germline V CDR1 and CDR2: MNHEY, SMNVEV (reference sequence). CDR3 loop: CASSLTTSGSTDTQYF. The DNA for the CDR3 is TGTGCCAGCAGTCTCACGACTAGCGGGAGCACAGATACGCAGTATTTT.

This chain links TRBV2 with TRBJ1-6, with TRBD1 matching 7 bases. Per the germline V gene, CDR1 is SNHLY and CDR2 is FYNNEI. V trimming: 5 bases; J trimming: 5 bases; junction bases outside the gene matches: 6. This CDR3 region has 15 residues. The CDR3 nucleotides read TGTGCCAGCAGTCTCTACAGGGGAAATAATTCACCCCTCCACTTT. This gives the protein CASSLYRGNNSPLHF.

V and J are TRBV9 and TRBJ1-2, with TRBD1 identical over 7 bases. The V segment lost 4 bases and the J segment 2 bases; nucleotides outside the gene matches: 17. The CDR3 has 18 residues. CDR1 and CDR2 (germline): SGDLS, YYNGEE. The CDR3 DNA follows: TGTGCCAGCAGCCGATACCTGACAGGGCCGAGAACCAACTATGGCTACACCTTC. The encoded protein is CASSRYLTGPRTNYGYTF. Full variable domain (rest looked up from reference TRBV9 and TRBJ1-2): DSGVTQTPKHLITATGQRVTLRCSPRSGDLSVYWYQQSLDQGLQFLIQYYNGEERAKGNILERFSAQQFPDLHSELNLSSLELGDSALYFCASSRYLTGPRTNYGYTFGSGTRLTVV.

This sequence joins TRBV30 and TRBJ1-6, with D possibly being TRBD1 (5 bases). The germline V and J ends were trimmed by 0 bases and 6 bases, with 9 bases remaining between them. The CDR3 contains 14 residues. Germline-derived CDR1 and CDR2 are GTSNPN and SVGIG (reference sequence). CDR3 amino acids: CAWSVAGVNSPLHF. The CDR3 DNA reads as TGTGCCTGGAGTGTAGCGGGGGTTAATTCACCCCTCCACTTT.

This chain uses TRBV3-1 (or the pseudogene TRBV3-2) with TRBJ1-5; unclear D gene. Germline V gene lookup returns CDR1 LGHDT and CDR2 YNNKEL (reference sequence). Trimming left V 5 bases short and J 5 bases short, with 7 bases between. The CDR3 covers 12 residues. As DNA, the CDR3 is TGTGCCAGCAGCGATACTCATCAGCCCCAGCATTTT. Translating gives CASSDTHQPQHF.

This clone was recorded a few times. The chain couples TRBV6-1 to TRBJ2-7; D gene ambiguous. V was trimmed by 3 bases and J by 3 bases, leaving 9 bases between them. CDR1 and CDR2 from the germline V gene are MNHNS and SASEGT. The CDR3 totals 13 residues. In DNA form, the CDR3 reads TGTGCCAGCAGTGACCCCTTCGTCTACGAGCAGTACTTC. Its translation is CASSDPFVYEQYF.

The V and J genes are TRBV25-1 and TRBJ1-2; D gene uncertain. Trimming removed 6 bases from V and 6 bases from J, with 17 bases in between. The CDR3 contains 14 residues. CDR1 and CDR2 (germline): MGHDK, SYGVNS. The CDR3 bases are TGTGCCAGCAGATCCCCGGAGGGCAAGGATGGCTACACCTTC. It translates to CASRSPEGKDGYTF.

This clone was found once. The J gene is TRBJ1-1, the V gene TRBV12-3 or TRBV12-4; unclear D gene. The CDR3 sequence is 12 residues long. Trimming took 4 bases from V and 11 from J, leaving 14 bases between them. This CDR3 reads CASSSYAGHAFF. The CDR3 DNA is TGTGCCAGCAGTTCGTACGCTGGGCACGCTTTCTTT.

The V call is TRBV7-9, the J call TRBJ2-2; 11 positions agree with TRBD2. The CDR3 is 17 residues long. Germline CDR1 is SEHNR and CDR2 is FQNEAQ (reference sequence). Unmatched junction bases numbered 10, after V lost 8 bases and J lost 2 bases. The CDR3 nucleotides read TGTGCCAGCTTAATTAGCGGGAGGGCCCGTAACACCGGGGAGCTGTTTTTT. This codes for CASLISGRARNTGELFF.

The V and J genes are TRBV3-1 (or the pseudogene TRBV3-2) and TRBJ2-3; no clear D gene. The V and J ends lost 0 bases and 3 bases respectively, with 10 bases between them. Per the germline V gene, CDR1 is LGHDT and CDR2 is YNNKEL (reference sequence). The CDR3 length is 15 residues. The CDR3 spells CASSQDGTATDTQYF. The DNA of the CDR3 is TGTGCCAGCAGCCAAGATGGTACAGCAACAGATACGCAGTATTTT.

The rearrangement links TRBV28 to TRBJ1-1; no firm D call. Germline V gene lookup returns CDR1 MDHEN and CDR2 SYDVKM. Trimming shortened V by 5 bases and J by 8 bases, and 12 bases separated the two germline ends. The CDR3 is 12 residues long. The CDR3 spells CASSPGKREAFF. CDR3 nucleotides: TGTGCCAGCAGTCCCGGCAAGAGGGAAGCTTTCTTT.

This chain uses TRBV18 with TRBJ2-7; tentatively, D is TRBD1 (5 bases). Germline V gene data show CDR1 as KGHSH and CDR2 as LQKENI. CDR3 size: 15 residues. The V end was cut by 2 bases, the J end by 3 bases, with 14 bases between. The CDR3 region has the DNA TGTGCCAGCTCACCAGGGTCACAGGAAAGCTACGAGCAGTACTTC. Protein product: CASSPGSQESYEQYF. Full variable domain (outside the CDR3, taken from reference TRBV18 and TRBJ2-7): NAGVMQNPRHLVRRRGQEARLRCSPMKGHSHVYWYRQLPEEGLKFMVYLQKENIIDESGMPKERFSAEFPKEGPSILRIQQVVRGDSAAYFCASSPGSQESYEQYFGPGTRLTVT.